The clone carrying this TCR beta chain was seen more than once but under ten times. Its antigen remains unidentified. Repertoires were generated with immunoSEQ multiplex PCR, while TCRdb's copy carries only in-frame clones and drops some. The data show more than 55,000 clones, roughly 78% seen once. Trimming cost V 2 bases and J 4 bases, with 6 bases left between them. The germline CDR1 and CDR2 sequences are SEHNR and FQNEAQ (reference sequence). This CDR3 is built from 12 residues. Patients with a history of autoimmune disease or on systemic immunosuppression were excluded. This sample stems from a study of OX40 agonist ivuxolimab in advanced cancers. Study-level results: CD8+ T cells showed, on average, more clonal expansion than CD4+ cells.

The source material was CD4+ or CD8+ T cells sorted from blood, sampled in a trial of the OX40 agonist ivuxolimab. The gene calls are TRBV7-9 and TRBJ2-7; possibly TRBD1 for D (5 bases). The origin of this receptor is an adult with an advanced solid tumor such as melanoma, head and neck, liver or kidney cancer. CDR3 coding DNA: TGTGCCAGCAGCTTAAGGGGATACGAGCAGTACTTC. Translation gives CASSLRGYEQYF.